Following are 16 T cell receptor beta chains from one sample sequenced in a study of T cell repertoires in cytomegalovirus infection. Using its own MiXCR run on the reads, TCRdb lists one record per CDR3 protein. The data show approximately 500,000 distinct CDR3 sequences, with more than 15% seen just once and about 24% held by the top ten. The sequencing sample was made of CD8+ T cells from PBMCs. The receptor set was obtained from a human donor in good health (CMV status not recorded). Some clones in this sample may be carry-over from other donors' samples.

This clonotype was recorded a few times. The chain has TRBV20-1 and TRBJ1-5; D possibly corresponds to TRBD1 (5 bases). CDR1 DFQATT and CDR2 SNEGSKA come from the germline V gene (reference sequence). The CDR3 spans 16 residues. Trimming shortened V by 3 bases and J by 3 bases, and 18 bases separated the two germline ends. CDR3 residues: CSASPVQGGYNQPQHF. CDR3 DNA sequence: TGCAGTGCTAGCCCTGTGCAGGGTGGATACAATCAGCCCCAGCATTTT.

The rearrangement links TRBV2 to TRBJ2-7, with D possibly called TRBD1 or TRBD2 (6 bases each). Trimming cost V 6 bases and J 5 bases, with 11 bases left between them. CDR3 size: 12 residues. The germline gives CDR1 SNHLY, CDR2 FYNNEI. CDR3 DNA: TGTGCCAGCAGAACGGGGGCGGACGAGCAGTACTTC. Translation: CASRTGADEQYF.

This clonotype was detected a few times. This may stem from a read error, because a much larger clone lies one nucleotide away. The V and J genes are TRBV28 and TRBJ2-7; TRBD1 matches 7 bases. This CDR3 spans 12 amino acids. The V gene end was trimmed by 5 bases and the J gene end by 3 bases; junction bases not matched to a gene: 1. In germline, CDR1 is MDHEN, CDR2 SYDVKM. CDR3 sequence (DNA): TGTGCCAGCAGTGGACAGGTCTACGAGCAGTACTTC. This gives the protein CASSGQVYEQYF.

This clonotype occurred many times. The chain recombines TRBV10-3 with TRBJ1-1; D is possibly TRBD1 (6 bases). Germline V gene sequence: CDR1 ENHRY, CDR2 SYGVKD. The CDR3 runs 15 residues. Trimming shortened V by 3 bases and J by 0 bases, and 11 bases separated the two germline ends. The DNA of the CDR3 is TGTGCCATCAGTGACGCACAGGGTTTGAACACTGAAGCTTTCTTT. Amino acids: CAISDAQGLNTEAFF.

The V call is TRBV6-5, the J call TRBJ1-3; D is unclear. V gave up 0 bases and J gave up 7 bases, with 13 bases separating them. The germline V gene encodes CDR1 MNHEY and CDR2 SVGAGI. The CDR3 totals 15 residues. The CDR3 region is CASSYSPGLGNTIYF. As DNA, the CDR3 is TGTGCCAGCAGTTACTCGCCTGGTCTAGGGAACACCATATATTTT.

This clonotype was seen repeatedly, ten times or more. The J gene is TRBJ2-2, the V gene TRBV7-3; TRBD1 matches at 7 bases. Germline lookup yields CDR1 SGHTA and CDR2 FQGTGA. This CDR3 region has 15 residues. The J segment lost 7 bases and the V segment lost 6 bases, leaving 11 bases of the junction unmatched. The CDR3 DNA follows: TGTGCCAGCAGGGCCGGCAGGGGGACCGTCGGGGAGCTGTTTTTT. Translating it yields CASRAGRGTVGELFF.

The sample holds many counts of this clonotype. This chain uses TRBV7-8 with TRBJ1-1, with D unclear. The CDR3 is 15 amino acids. The V and J ends lost 6 bases and 1 base respectively, with 15 bases between them. Germline CDR1 reads SGHVS; CDR2 reads FQNEAQ. CDR3 residues: CASRLYEGPNTEAFF. In nucleotides, the CDR3 is TGTGCCAGCAGATTGTATGAGGGCCCGAACACTGAAGCTTTCTTT.

The V gene is TRBV5-1, the J gene TRBJ2-7; D uncertain. V lost 4 bases and J lost 5, with 10 bases in between. CDR1 is SGHRS, CDR2 YFSETQ, per germline. The CDR3 is 12 amino acids. As DNA, the CDR3 is TGCGCCAGCAGCCCAAAACCCGACGAGCAGTACTTC. Its translation is CASSPKPDEQYF.

This clonotype was detected ten times or more. V and J are TRBV7-2 and TRBJ2-5; D is perhaps TRBD2 (5 bases). This CDR3 comprises 16 residues. The V and J ends lost 1 base and 4 bases respectively, with 16 bases between them. The germline CDR1 and CDR2 sequences are SGHTA and FQGNSA. In DNA form, the CDR3 reads TGTGCCAGCAGCTTAGTAACGGGATCCCCCCGAGAGACCCAGTACTTC. It yields the protein CASSLVTGSPRETQYF.

The V and J genes are TRBV5-1 and TRBJ2-5; D might be TRBD2 (5 bases). The CDR3 is 15 residues long. V was pared by 0 bases and J by 3 bases, with 12 bases between. CDR1 and CDR2 from the germline V gene are SGHRS and YFSETQ. The chain's CDR3 is CASSLEDLGEETQYF. In DNA, the CDR3 is TGCGCCAGCAGCTTGGAGGATCTCGGGGAAGAGACCCAGTACTTC. Full variable domain (missing parts from reference TRBV5-1 and TRBJ2-5): KAGVTQTPRYLIKTRGQQVTLSCSPISGHRSVSWYQQTPGQGLQFLFEYFSETQRNKGNFPGRFSGRQFSNSRSEMNVSTLELGDSALYLCASSLEDLGEETQYFGPGTRLLVL.

This clonotype was seen a few times. V usage is TRBV20-1 and J usage is TRBJ1-5; no clear D gene. Between the trimmed V and J ends, which lost 6 bases and 3 bases, there was a span of 15 bases. The germline CDR1 and CDR2 sequences are DFQATT and SNEGSKA (reference sequence). This CDR3 is built from 14 residues. Here the CDR3 DNA reads TGCAGTGCAATCGAGGACCAACCCAATCAGCCCCAGCATTTT. Its translation: CSAIEDQPNQPQHF.

This clonotype was seen at least ten times. The chain employs TRBV5-1 and TRBJ1-1; a weak D match, TRBD1 (5 bases). This CDR3 region has 13 residues. V lost 0 bases to trimming and J lost 7 bases, with 10 bases between them. Germline V gene sequence: CDR1 SGHRS, CDR2 YFSETQ. This chain's CDR3 is CASSLGAGFEAFF. The CDR3 nucleotides are TGCGCCAGCAGCTTGGGGGCAGGGTTTGAAGCTTTCTTT.

This clonotype appeared a few times. V and J are TRBV12-3 or TRBV12-4 and TRBJ2-7; TRBD2 agrees at 9 bases. The CDR3 loop spans 15 amino acids. The ends lost 7 bases at V and 4 bases at J; junction bases unmatched: 11. This CDR3 is CASTLLREGRYEQYF. DNA of the CDR3: TGTGCCAGCACCCTTCTGCGGGAGGGCCGGTACGAGCAGTACTTC.

The chain employs TRBV7-9 and TRBJ1-1; the D is unclear. Germline V lookup: CDR1 SEHNR, CDR2 FQNEAQ (reference sequence). The ends were cut back, 4 bases at V and 7 bases at J, with 7 bases in the middle. The CDR3 sequence is 11 residues long. Written as DNA, the CDR3 is TGTGCCAGCAGCTATAGCAATGAAGCTTTCTTT. This codes for CASSYSNEAFF.

V and J are TRBV18 and TRBJ1-5, with a tentative D call TRBD1 (5 bases). CDR3 length: 15 amino acids. Germline assignment: CDR1 KGHSH and CDR2 LQKENI. V was shortened by 2 bases and J by 1 base, with 9 bases between the two germline ends. In nucleotides, the CDR3 is TGTGCCAGCTCACCAAAAGGGGAAAGCAATCAGCCCCAGCATTTT. Translating gives CASSPKGESNQPQHF.

This clonotype was counted a few times. The rearrangement joins TRBV5-1 to TRBJ2-1; the D is unclear. The germline CDR1 and CDR2 sequences are SGHRS and YFSETQ. V gave up 4 bases and J gave up 6 bases, with 23 bases separating them. The CDR3 extends over 17 amino acids. In DNA, the CDR3 is TGCGCCAGCAGCGCCAAACTTCGGCGGCGAGCCAGCAATGAGCAGTTCTTC. It specifies CASSAKLRRRASNEQFF.